What follows describes a single T cell receptor (beta chain). This clonotype was seen repeatedly, ten times or more. Its specific antigen is unknown. Nothing much larger sits one base from this clone, and base qualities are not available. The receptor library was made with PCR. TCRdb records Illumina HiSeq 2500 as the sequencer. Molecular barcoding was employed in the preparation of TCR libraries, with unique molecular identifiers being used to normalize TCRbeta repertoire quantification. The raw public data were reprocessed by TCRdb itself: fastp quality trimming at Q25, MiXCR clonotype calling, in-frame beta chains only. Rows matching on CDR3 protein sequence are summarized as one entry with the most common DNA and genes. This sample holds under 300,000 distinct CDR3 sequences; about 9.9% were observed only once. The ten top clones hold around 24% of the sample. In the paper's terms, the treatment or condition label means: allogeneic hematopoietic cell transplantation with graft depleted of TCRalphabeta T cells and CD19 B cells. TCRalphabeta/CD19-depleted allogeneic hematopoietic cell grafts were given to the transplant recipients, all of whom were children.

This entry comes from a study of T-cell reconstitution after alpha-beta-depleted transplantation in children (dated by TCRdb to 2016 to 2017). At the level of the whole study: Using TCR repertoire profiling, the study followed T-cell immune reconstitution in a quantitative way in children after TCRalphabeta/CD19-depleted allogeneic hematopoietic cell transplantation. Overall study outcomes, separate from this receptor: The apparently early alphabetaT-cell count recovery about two months after transplant was reportedly dependent on only several hundred rapidly expanded clones derived from non-depleted graft cells. The high TCRbeta diversity at day 60 in some patients was ascribed to recipient T cells and intrathymic progenitors that had survived conditioning. Over the following months the frequencies of hyperexpanded clones went down, and after one year T-cell counts and TCRbeta diversity were mostly credited to newly produced T cells.

V loses 8 bases of germline sequence and J loses 1 base, and the interval between the two ends is 15 bases. CDR1 and CDR2, looked up from the germline V gene (reference sequence), are MNHEY and SMNVEV. The CDR3 goes from the cysteine to the phenylalanine over 14 residues. The CDR3 DNA has 42 bases and is translated from base 1. The V and J genes are TRBV27 and TRBJ2-7; the D gene assignment is perhaps TRBD1 or TRBD2, with each matching 5 bases. The TCR comes from a male patient aged 2-15 years who had a stem cell transplant for chronic granulomatous disease, so the T cells may come from the graft donor. The material sequenced was peripheral blood, taken 180 days after TCRalphabeta/CD19-depleted stem cell transplant. In nucleotides, the sequence is TGTGCCAGCGGTCACGGGGCAGGGTCCTACGAGCAGTACTTC. Translation gives CASGHGAGSYEQYF.